The rows below give T cell receptor beta chains drawn from one sample of a study of cytomegalovirus exposure and HLA in healthy donors. Only in-frame clones appear in the TCRdb table, and some are missing; sequencing was by immunoSEQ multiplex PCR. The sample lists about 110,000 clones, almost 75% occurring once. Sequencing input: PBMCs. These receptors were collected from a man aged 35-49 years in good health and CMV-seronegative. Each CDR3 is given with its conserved first and last residue. D genes are given only for firm matches. Clone size is not always given. Where it is, it says once, few, many or a class for expanded clones.

clone_size: few; d_call: NA; cdr3_length: 15; v_call: TRBV6-1; j_call: TRBJ1-6; cdr3_nt: TGTGCCAGCAGTGTAAAGAGCTCCTATAATTCACCCCTCCACTTT; cdr3_aa: CASSVKSSYNSPLHF
clone_size: NA; d_call: NA; cdr3_length: 15; v_call: TRBV5-1; j_call: TRBJ2-2; cdr3_nt: TGCGCCAGCAGCCCTCAGGGACAGAACACCGGGGAGCTGTTTTTT; cdr3_aa: CASSPQGQNTGELFF
clone_size: NA; d_call: TRBD1; cdr3_length: 15; v_call: TRBV4-1; j_call: TRBJ1-2; cdr3_nt: TGCGCCAGCAGCCAAGTGCGGACAGGACTTCAAAGCTACACCTTC; cdr3_aa: CASSQVRTGLQSYTF
clone_size: NA; d_call: TRBD1; cdr3_length: 16; v_call: TRBV7-9; j_call: TRBJ1-6; cdr3_nt: TGTGCCAGCAGCTTAGGGGCCGGGACAGGGGATTCACCCCTCCACTTT; cdr3_aa: CASSLGAGTGDSPLHF
clone_size: NA; d_call: TRBD1; cdr3_length: 17; v_call: TRBV5-6; j_call: TRBJ1-6; cdr3_nt: TGTGCCAGCAGCTTGGTATCGTCAGGGGGTTATAATTCACCCCTCCACTTT; cdr3_aa: CASSLVSSGGYNSPLHF
clone_size: NA; d_call: NA; cdr3_length: 14; v_call: TRBV30; j_call: TRBJ1-4; cdr3_nt: TGTGCCTGTACCCGGCGGACTTATAATGAAAAACTGTTTTTT; cdr3_aa: CACTRRTYNEKLFF
clone_size: NA; d_call: NA; cdr3_length: 12; v_call: TRBV6-5; j_call: TRBJ2-7; cdr3_nt: TGTGCCAGCAGTTACGGGGGAGGCGAGCAGTACTTC; cdr3_aa: CASSYGGGEQYF
clone_size: NA; d_call: TRBD2; cdr3_length: 16; v_call: TRBV4-2; j_call: TRBJ2-1; cdr3_nt: TGTGCCAGCAGCCAAGAGGCGGGGGGCCTCAACAATGAGCAGTTCTTC; cdr3_aa: CASSQEAGGLNNEQFF
clone_size: NA; d_call: TRBD1; cdr3_length: 15; v_call: TRBV27; j_call: TRBJ1-2; cdr3_nt: TGTGCCAGCAGTTTATCAGGCAGGGGGTTATATGGCTACACCTTC; cdr3_aa: CASSLSGRGLYGYTF
clone_size: NA; d_call: NA; cdr3_length: 14; v_call: TRBV7-2; j_call: TRBJ2-7; cdr3_nt: TGTGCCAGCAGCTTAGGGCAGGGTTTAGGCGAGCAGTACTTC; cdr3_aa: CASSLGQGLGEQYF
clone_size: NA; d_call: TRBD1; cdr3_length: 18; v_call: TRBV27; j_call: TRBJ1-5; cdr3_nt: TGTGCCAGCAGTTTCCCCCGGGACAGGGCCCCAGGCCATCTTCCCCAGCATTTT; cdr3_aa: CASSFPRDRAPGHLPQHF
clone_size: NA; d_call: TRBD1; cdr3_length: 18; v_call: TRBV5-4; j_call: TRBJ2-2; cdr3_nt: TGTGCCAGCAGCTTGGGAAGGACAGGGAGGTCGGACACCGGGGAGCTGTTTTTT; cdr3_aa: CASSLGRTGRSDTGELFF
clone_size: NA; d_call: TRBD1; cdr3_length: 14; v_call: TRBV14; j_call: TRBJ2-7; cdr3_nt: TGTGCCAGCAGCCAGACTCTTGGGACAGGCGAGCAGTACTTC; cdr3_aa: CASSQTLGTGEQYF
clone_size: NA; d_call: NA; cdr3_length: 15; v_call: TRBV4-2; j_call: TRBJ1-2; cdr3_nt: TGTGCCAGCAGCCAAGAGACAGGAGGATACGATGGCTACACCTTC; cdr3_aa: CASSQETGGYDGYTF
clone_size: NA; d_call: NA; cdr3_length: 18; v_call: TRBV7-9; j_call: TRBJ2-7; cdr3_nt: TGTGCCAGCAGCCTATTCGCGGGCTCAGGGGCCAACTCCTACGAGCAGTACTTC; cdr3_aa: CASSLFAGSGANSYEQYF
clone_size: NA; d_call: NA; cdr3_length: 15; v_call: TRBV4-1; j_call: TRBJ1-2; cdr3_nt: TGCGCCAGCAGCCAAGCTATGGAGCAGTACTATGGCTACACCTTC; cdr3_aa: CASSQAMEQYYGYTF
clone_size: NA; d_call: TRBD2; cdr3_length: 14; v_call: TRBV12-5; j_call: TRBJ2-7; cdr3_nt: TGTGCTAGTGGTCGCGGGGGGACCCTCTACGAGCAGTACTTC; cdr3_aa: CASGRGGTLYEQYF
clone_size: NA; d_call: NA; cdr3_length: 18; v_call: TRBV19; j_call: TRBJ2-7; cdr3_nt: TGTGCCAGTAGTATTCTCCCTCGGTCCGCTTCAGGCCCCTACGAGCAGTACTTC; cdr3_aa: CASSILPRSASGPYEQYF
clone_size: NA; d_call: TRBD2; cdr3_length: 14; v_call: TRBV14; j_call: TRBJ2-1; cdr3_nt: TGTGCCAGCAGCCAAGACGCGCCTAGCGGGGAGCAGTTCTTC; cdr3_aa: CASSQDAPSGEQFF
clone_size: NA; d_call: NA; cdr3_length: 14; v_call: TRBV25-1; j_call: TRBJ2-7; cdr3_nt: TGTGCCAGCAGTGAAGTCGGGGAAAACTACGAGCAGTACTTC; cdr3_aa: CASSEVGENYEQYF
clone_size: NA; d_call: NA; cdr3_length: 16; v_call: TRBV5-1; j_call: TRBJ2-7; cdr3_nt: TGCGCCAGCAGCTTGGATGGCGGGACGAGCTCCTACGAGCAGTACTTC; cdr3_aa: CASSLDGGTSSYEQYF
clone_size: NA; d_call: NA; cdr3_length: 15; v_call: TRBV5-1; j_call: TRBJ2-2; cdr3_nt: TGCGCCAGCAGCTTGGTCAGGACGAACACCGGGGAGCTGTTTTTT; cdr3_aa: CASSLVRTNTGELFF
clone_size: NA; d_call: NA; cdr3_length: 15; v_call: TRBV11-2; j_call: TRBJ2-3; cdr3_nt: TGTGCCAGCAGCTTAGACGGGGGAAGCACAGATACGCAGTATTTT; cdr3_aa: CASSLDGGSTDTQYF
clone_size: once; d_call: NA; cdr3_length: 16; v_call: TRBV4-1; j_call: TRBJ2-5; cdr3_nt: TGCGCCAGCAGCCAAGTGTCCGGAGCCCGCCAAGAGACCCAGTACTTC; cdr3_aa: CASSQVSGARQETQYF
clone_size: NA; d_call: TRBD1; cdr3_length: 13; v_call: TRBV7-2; j_call: TRBJ2-7; cdr3_nt: TGTGCCAGCAGCTGGTACAGGGGCGGCGAGCAGTACTTC; cdr3_aa: CASSWYRGGEQYF
clone_size: NA; d_call: TRBD1; cdr3_length: 13; v_call: TRBV6-1; j_call: TRBJ2-1; cdr3_nt: TGTGCCAGCCGGGACAGGGTATACAATGAGCAGTTCTTC; cdr3_aa: CASRDRVYNEQFF
clone_size: NA; d_call: TRBD1; cdr3_length: 13; v_call: TRBV28; j_call: TRBJ1-2; cdr3_nt: TGTGCCAGCAGGCCGGGACAGGTTGGCGGCTACACCTTC; cdr3_aa: CASRPGQVGGYTF
clone_size: NA; d_call: TRBD1; cdr3_length: 15; v_call: TRBV4-2; j_call: TRBJ1-5; cdr3_nt: TGTGCCAGCAGCCAAGCAGGGGGTAGGGATCAGCCCCAGCATTTT; cdr3_aa: CASSQAGGRDQPQHF
clone_size: NA; d_call: TRBD1; cdr3_length: 13; v_call: TRBV6-5; j_call: TRBJ1-2; cdr3_nt: TGTGCCAGCAGTCGACAGGGCCCCTATGGCTACACCTTC; cdr3_aa: CASSRQGPYGYTF
clone_size: NA; d_call: TRBD1; cdr3_length: 14; v_call: TRBV4-2; j_call: TRBJ2-2; cdr3_nt: TGTGCCAGCAGCCAAGACGGGGGACAGGGTGTGCTGTTTTTT; cdr3_aa: CASSQDGGQGVLFF